Listed here is a single T cell receptor beta chain. This CDR3 contains 15 residues. The V segment lost 2 bases and the J segment 6 bases; nucleotides outside the gene matches: 4. Germline values: CDR1 MNHEY, CDR2 SVGAGI. The entry originates in a study of cytomegalovirus exposure and HLA in healthy donors. Only in-frame clones appear in the TCRdb table, and some are missing; sequencing was by immunoSEQ multiplex PCR. The sample includes 150,000 to 200,000 clones, about 90% seen only once; the top ten take 3% to 3.5%. V is TRBV6-5 and J is TRBJ2-1, with 10 bases aligning to TRBD1. The clonotype was recovered from a woman aged 18-29 years in good health and CMV-seropositive. The specimen was PBMCs. In nucleotides, the CDR3 is TGTGCCAGCAGTTACGGACAGGGGGTAAGCAATGAGCAGTTCTTC. It codes for CASSYGQGVSNEQFF.